These 6 T cell receptor beta chains were all obtained from the same sample, sequenced in a study of OX40 agonist ivuxolimab in advanced cancers. Using immunoSEQ multiplex PCR, the repertoire was profiled, and TCRdb retains in-frame clones only, with some absent. The table lists 55,000 to 65,000 clones, 80% to 90% of them singletons. The source material was CD4+ or CD8+ T cells sorted from blood, sampled in a trial of the OX40 agonist ivuxolimab. The receptors originated from an adult with an advanced solid tumor such as melanoma, head and neck, liver or kidney cancer.

This chain joins TRBV9 and TRBJ2-1, with 10 bases matching TRBD1. V gave up 4 bases and J gave up 7 bases; unmatched junction bases: 14. Germline V gives CDR1 SGDLS, CDR2 YYNGEE. There are 17 residues in the CDR3. In DNA form, the CDR3 reads TGTGCCAGCAGCATCGGACAGGGGGTGCTACGCGATAATGAGCAGTTCTTC. As protein: CASSIGQGVLRDNEQFF.

The rearrangement links TRBV28 to TRBJ2-5; 9 bases are shared with TRBD2. This CDR3 region has 16 residues. V shed 4 bases and J 4 bases; nucleotides not matched to a gene: 10. The germline CDR1 and CDR2 sequences are MDHEN and SYDVKM. The CDR3 coding sequence is TGTGCCAGCAGTTCCCTTAGCGGGAGAAAGGCAGAGACCCAGTACTTC. Protein product: CASSSLSGRKAETQYF.

The sample holds a few counts of this clone. V gene TRBV27 combines with J gene TRBJ1-1; no clear D gene. The CDR3 consists of 12 residues. Trimming pared 8 bases from V and 3 bases from J, leaving 10 bases between. Per germline, CDR1 MNHEY and CDR2 SMNVEV (reference sequence). In DNA form, the CDR3 reads TGTGCCAGCGGATCGAGGCACACTGAAGCTTTCTTT. It codes for CASGSRHTEAFF.

V and J are TRBV7-2 and TRBJ2-1; 10 bases are shared with TRBD2. From germline, CDR1 is SGHTA and CDR2 FQGNSA. CDR3 length: 15 amino acids. After removal of 3 bases from V and 7 bases from J, the junction contained 6 bases not matched to a gene. The CDR3 DNA reads as TGTGCCAGCAGCTTGGCTAGCGGGAGTTCAAATGAGCAGTTCTTC. Its translation is CASSLASGSSNEQFF.

This rearrangement joins TRBV11-2 to TRBJ1-1, with D hard to call. The V gene lost 1 base and the J gene lost 3 bases, with 9 bases spanning the gap. Per germline, CDR1 SGHAT and CDR2 FQNNGV. The CDR3 extends over 14 amino acids. This CDR3 is CASSLVGTYTEAFF. The CDR3 DNA sequence: TGTGCCAGCAGCTTAGTTGGTACGTACACTGAAGCTTTCTTT.

The V and J genes are TRBV19 and TRBJ2-7, with 7 positions matching TRBD2. CDR3 length: 14 residues. V dropped 9 bases and J dropped 6; count of bases not matched to a gene: 14. The germline V gene has CDR1 LNHDA and CDR2 SQIVND (reference sequence). CDR3 DNA: TGTGCCAGCAAAGGATCGGGAGGCTCGAGCGAGCAGTACTTC. Its protein is CASKGSGGSSEQYF.